Below are 4 T cell receptor beta chains sequenced from a single sample in a study of Ad26.COV2.S vaccination and SARS-CoV-2 variants. Produced via immunoSEQ multiplex PCR; TCRdb's table is partial and in-frame only. The repertoire holds about 180,000 clones, with approximately 90% as singletons. The source was peripheral blood, collected after recovery from COVID-19. These TCRs come from a human donor who had recovered from COVID-19.

The chain carries TRBV5-5 and TRBJ1-1, with TRBD1 matching 7 bases. This CDR3 has 19 residues. Germline CDR1 SGHKS, CDR2 YYEKEE (reference sequence). Germline trimming cut 2 bases from V and 2 bases from J; bases unmatched to any gene: 18. CDR3 DNA sequence: TGTGCCAGCAGCTTCCGAGGGACAGCCGAGAGATCTTTAAACACTGAAGCTTTCTTT. Translation: CASSFRGTAERSLNTEAFF.

The chain links TRBV7-3 to TRBJ2-2, with D perhaps TRBD2 (6 bases). Germline CDR1 and CDR2: SGHTA and FQGTGA. The V end lost 0 bases, the J end lost 5 bases, and 10 bases lay between the germline ends. The CDR3 has 15 residues. DNA of the CDR3: TGTGCCAGCAGCTTAACCGGAGGGAGGACCGGGGAGCTGTTTTTT. Its translation: CASSLTGGRTGELFF.

This clone came up once. The gene calls are TRBV3-1 (or the pseudogene TRBV3-2) and TRBJ1-2; D remains unclear. Trimming took off 2 bases at V and 8 bases at J, with 12 bases between the two ends. CDR1 and CDR2 from the germline V gene are LGHDT and YNNKEL (reference sequence). The CDR3 totals 13 residues. Here the CDR3 reads CASSQMELGGYTF. CDR3 DNA sequence: TGTGCCAGCAGCCAAATGGAGCTAGGGGGCTACACCTTC.

The V and J genes are TRBV9 and TRBJ2-5, with D hard to call. There are 14 residues in the CDR3. V gave up 0 bases and J gave up 7 bases, with 13 bases separating them. Germline CDR1 SGDLS, CDR2 YYNGEE. The CDR3 DNA reads as TGTGCCAGCAGCGTAGCTAACGCAGATGGGACCCAGTACTTC. Protein: CASSVANADGTQYF.